What follows are 8 T cell receptor beta chains derived from one specimen sequenced in a study of cytomegalovirus exposure and HLA in healthy donors. In the PCR, 60 Vbeta and 13 Jbeta primers were used. TCRdb keeps only in-frame clones here, not all; method: immunoSEQ multiplex PCR. The sample consists of 85,000 to 100,000 clones, over 75% of them appearing once. Sequenced: PBMCs. The receptors derive from a girl aged 2 to 10 in good health and CMV-seropositive.

This clone occurred a few times. The chain couples TRBV14 to TRBJ2-7; the match to TRBD2 covers 7 bases. Germline values: CDR1 SGHDN, CDR2 FVKESK. Unmatched junction bases numbered 4, after V lost 4 bases and J lost 7 bases. The CDR3 runs 12 residues. In DNA, the CDR3 is TGTGCCAGCAGCCCGGGGGGAAGGGAGCAGTACTTC. It codes for CASSPGGREQYF.

J is TRBJ2-2 and V is TRBV29-1; 8 bases line up with TRBD1. The CDR3 length is 14 residues. V was pared by 4 bases and J by 4 bases, with 5 bases of the junction left unmatched. Germline V gene data show CDR1 as SQVTM and CDR2 as ANQGSEA. CDR3 sequence: CSVGGTGGTGELFF. DNA for the CDR3: TGCAGCGTTGGAGGTACAGGGGGCACCGGGGAGCTGTTTTTT.

This clone is judged medium-sized. The chain couples TRBV6-1 to TRBJ2-1, with TRBD2 identical over 7 bases. J gave up 3 bases and V 8 bases, and 7 bases lay outside the gene matches. CDR1 MNHNS and CDR2 SASEGT come from the germline V gene. The CDR3 totals 14 residues. The CDR3 nucleotides are TGTGCCAGCCCAAGCGGGGCGGACTACAATGAGCAGTTCTTC. This codes for CASPSGADYNEQFF.

The gene calls are TRBV5-1 and TRBJ2-1; 9 nucleotides line up with TRBD1. The CDR3 length is 15 residues. Germline lookup yields CDR1 SGHRS and CDR2 YFSETQ. The V gene end was trimmed by 4 bases and the J gene end by 8 bases; junction bases not matched to a gene: 10. In nucleotides, the CDR3 is TGCGCCAGCAGCCCCGGGACAGGGCGGCCCTATGAGCAGTTCTTC. Encoded protein: CASSPGTGRPYEQFF.

The chain has TRBV28 and TRBJ1-3; D perhaps matches TRBD1 (6 bases). Germline lookup yields CDR1 MDHEN and CDR2 SYDVKM. CDR3 length: 18 amino acids. V was trimmed by 4 bases and J by 5 bases, leaving 24 bases between them. This chain's CDR3 is CASSSVVDRLGDRNTIYF. For the CDR3, the DNA is TGTGCCAGCAGTTCGGTCGTCGACAGGCTAGGTGACAGAAACACCATATATTTT.

The chain joins TRBV28 to TRBJ1-1; D not resolved. V lost 5 bases, J lost 1 base, and 11 bases lay in between. From germline, CDR1 is MDHEN and CDR2 SYDVKM. This CDR3 region has 14 residues. The CDR3: CASSPYDSNTEAFF. The CDR3 nucleotides read TGTGCCAGCAGTCCCTACGATTCGAACACTGAAGCTTTCTTT.

This clone was recorded a few times. This rearrangement joins TRBV30 to TRBJ1-5; TRBD1 aligns across 7 bases. Per germline, CDR1 GTSNPN and CDR2 SVGIG (reference sequence). Trimming took 5 bases from V and 7 from J; bases not matched to a gene: 14. CDR3 length: 15 amino acids. The CDR3 nucleotides are TGTGCCTGGGGGCGACAGGGCCACCTTCTCCAGCCCCAGCATTTT. It yields the protein CAWGRQGHLLQPQHF.

In its sample, this clone was seen a few times. The rearrangement links TRBV9 to TRBJ1-2, with D tentatively TRBD1 (5 bases). Trimming cost V 0 bases and J 7 bases, with 13 bases left between them. The germline V gene has CDR1 SGDLS and CDR2 YYNGEE. The CDR3 runs to 14 residues. As DNA, the CDR3 is TGTGCCAGCAGCGTAGGACAGTCACTATCTGGCTACACCTTC. Translating it yields CASSVGQSLSGYTF.